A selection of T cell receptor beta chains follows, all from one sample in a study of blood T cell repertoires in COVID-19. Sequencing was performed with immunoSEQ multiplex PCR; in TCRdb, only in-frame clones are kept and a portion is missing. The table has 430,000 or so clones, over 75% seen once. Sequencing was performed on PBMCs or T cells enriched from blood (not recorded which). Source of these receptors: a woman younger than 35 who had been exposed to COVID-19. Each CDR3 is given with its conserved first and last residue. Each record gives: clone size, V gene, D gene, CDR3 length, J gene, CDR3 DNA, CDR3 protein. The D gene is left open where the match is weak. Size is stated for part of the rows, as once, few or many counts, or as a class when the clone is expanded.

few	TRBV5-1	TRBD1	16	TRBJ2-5	TGCGCCAGCAGCGTACAGGGGGCGGGGTACCAAGAGACCCAGTACTTC	CASSVQGAGYQETQYF
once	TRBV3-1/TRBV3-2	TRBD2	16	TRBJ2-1	TGTGCCAGCACCGTGACTAGCGGAGCCTCCTACAATGAGCAGTTCTTC	CASTVTSGASYNEQFF
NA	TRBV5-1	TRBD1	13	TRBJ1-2	TGCGCCAGCAACACGGACAGGGTGGAGGGCTACACCTTC	CASNTDRVEGYTF
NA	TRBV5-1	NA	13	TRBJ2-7	TGCGCCAGCATCAAGACAGGCCTTTACGAGCAGTACTTC	CASIKTGLYEQYF
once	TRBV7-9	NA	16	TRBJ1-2	TGTGCCAGCAGCCCTGTGGCGCTGACAGAGACCTATGGCTACACCTTC	CASSPVALTETYGYTF
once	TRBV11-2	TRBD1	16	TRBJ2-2	TGTGCCAGCAGCTTAATCGGCAGGGGGCATACCGGGGAGCTGTTTTTT	CASSLIGRGHTGELFF
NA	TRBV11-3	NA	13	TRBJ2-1	TGTGCCAGCAGCCCAAGGCAGGGGTTAGAGCAGTTCTTC	CASSPRQGLEQFF
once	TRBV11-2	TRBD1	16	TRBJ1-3	TGTGCCAGCAGCCGCGACAGGGGAGTTTCTGGAAACACCATATATTTT	CASSRDRGVSGNTIYF
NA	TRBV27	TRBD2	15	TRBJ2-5	TGTGCCAGCAGTCAAGACTCGGGAGGTCAGGAGACCCAGTACTTC	CASSQDSGGQETQYF
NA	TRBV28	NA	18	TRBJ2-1	TGTGCCAGCACCTCCCTCGTTTACTCTCGAAGCTCCTACAATGAGCAGTTCTTC	CASTSLVYSRSSYNEQFF
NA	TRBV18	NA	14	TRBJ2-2	TGTGCCAGCTCACCACCGCGAGGTACCGGGGAGCTGTTTTTT	CASSPPRGTGELFF
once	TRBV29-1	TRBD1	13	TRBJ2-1	TGCAGCGGGCGACAGGGGGATGGGAATGAGCAGTTCTTC	CSGRQGDGNEQFF
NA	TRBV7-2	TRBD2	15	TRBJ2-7	TGTGCCAGCAGCTTGGGACTAGCGGGGTCGTACGAGCAGTACTTC	CASSLGLAGSYEQYF
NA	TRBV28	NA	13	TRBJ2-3	TGTGCCAGCAGGGCAGATAACACAGATACGCAGTATTTT	CASRADNTDTQYF
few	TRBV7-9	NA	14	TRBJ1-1	TGTGCCAGCAGCTTAGGGGGCGCGAACACTGAAGCTTTCTTT	CASSLGGANTEAFF
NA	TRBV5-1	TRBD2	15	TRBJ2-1	TGCGCCAGCAGCTTTAGCGGGGGCCGCCACAATGAGCAGTTCTTC	CASSFSGGRHNEQFF
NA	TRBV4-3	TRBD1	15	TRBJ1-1	TGCGCCAGCAGCCCTCACAGGGGAAGGGACACTGAAGCTTTCTTT	CASSPHRGRDTEAFF
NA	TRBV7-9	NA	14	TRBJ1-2	TGTGCCAGCAGCTTATATACATCTGCCTATGGCTACACCTTC	CASSLYTSAYGYTF
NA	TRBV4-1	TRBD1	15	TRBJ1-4	TGCGCCAGCAGCCAGGCCAAGGACAGGGCGATAGAACTGTTTTTT	CASSQAKDRAIELFF
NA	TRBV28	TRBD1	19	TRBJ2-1	TGTGCCAGCACCCCGGGACAGGGCGTGGGGCCCGTCCTTGGCAATGAGCAGTTCTTC	CASTPGQGVGPVLGNEQFF
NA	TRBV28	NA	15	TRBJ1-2	TGTGCCAGCAGTTCCCTCATCGGACAGACCTATGGCTACACCTTC	CASSSLIGQTYGYTF
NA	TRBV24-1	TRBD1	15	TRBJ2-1	TGTGCCACCAGTGAACTGACAGGGGCCGGGAATGAGCAGTTCTTC	CATSELTGAGNEQFF
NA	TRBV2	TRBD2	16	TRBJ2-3	TGTGCCAGCAGGAGGACTAGCGGGGTTAGCACAGATACGCAGTATTTT	CASRRTSGVSTDTQYF
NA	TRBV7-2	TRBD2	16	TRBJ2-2	TGTGCCAGCAGCTTAATTGCGGGGGCGAACACCGGGGAGCTGTTTTTT	CASSLIAGANTGELFF
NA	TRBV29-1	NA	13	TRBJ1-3	TGCAGCGTTCTTAATCCCTCTGGAAACACCATATATTTT	CSVLNPSGNTIYF
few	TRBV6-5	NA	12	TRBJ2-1	TGTGCCAGCGGAGACGGGGTCAATGAGCAGTTCTTC	CASGDGVNEQFF
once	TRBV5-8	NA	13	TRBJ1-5	TGTGCCAGCAGCTTGGTCGGGAATCAGCCCCAGCATTTT	CASSLVGNQPQHF
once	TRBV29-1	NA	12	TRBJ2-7	TGCAGCTGGGGGGATTCGGCCTACGAGCAGTACTTC	CSWGDSAYEQYF
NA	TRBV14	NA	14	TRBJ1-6	TGTGCCAGCAGCCAAGGAGGGATGAATTCACCCCTCCACTTT	CASSQGGMNSPLHF
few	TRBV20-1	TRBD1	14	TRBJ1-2	TGCAGTGCTAGTAATGGACAGGGTAACTATGGCTACACCTTC	CSASNGQGNYGYTF
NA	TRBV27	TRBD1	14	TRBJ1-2	TGTGCCAGCAGTTTAGCAGGGGGGAACTATGGCTACACCTTC	CASSLAGGNYGYTF
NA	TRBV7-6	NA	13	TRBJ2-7	TGTGCCAGCAGCTTAGACGCCGGGTACGAGCAGTACTTC	CASSLDAGYEQYF
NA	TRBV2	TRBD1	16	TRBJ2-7	TGTGCCAGCACAGATCCGGGACAGGGGTCTATATACGAGCAGTACTTC	CASTDPGQGSIYEQYF
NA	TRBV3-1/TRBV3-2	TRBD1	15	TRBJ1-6	TGTGCCAGCAGCCAAGGTTACACAGGGGAATCACCCCTCCACTTT	CASSQGYTGESPLHF
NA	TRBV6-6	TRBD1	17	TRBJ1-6	TGTGCCAGCAGTCCGGGACAGGGGGGATCCTATAATTCACCCCTCCACTTT	CASSPGQGGSYNSPLHF
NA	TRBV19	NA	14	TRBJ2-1	TGTGCCAGTAGTCCCACCTCACGGTACAATGAGCAGTTCTTC	CASSPTSRYNEQFF
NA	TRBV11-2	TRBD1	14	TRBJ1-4	TGTGCCAGCAGCCCCGACAGGGGGAGGGAAAAACTGTTTTTT	CASSPDRGREKLFF
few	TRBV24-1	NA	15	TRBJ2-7	TGTGCCACCAGTGATTTTGGCAGGGTTGTATACGAGCAGTACTTC	CATSDFGRVVYEQYF
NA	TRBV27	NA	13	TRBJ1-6	TGTGCCAGCAGTATCAGGGTAGATTCACCCCTCCACTTT	CASSIRVDSPLHF
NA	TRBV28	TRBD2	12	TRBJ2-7	TGTGCCAGCGGAAGCGGGATTGGCGAGCAGTACTTC	CASGSGIGEQYF
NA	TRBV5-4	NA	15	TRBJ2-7	TGTGCCAGCAGCTTGGGTGGCAGGGAGGACTACGAGCAGTACTTC	CASSLGGREDYEQYF